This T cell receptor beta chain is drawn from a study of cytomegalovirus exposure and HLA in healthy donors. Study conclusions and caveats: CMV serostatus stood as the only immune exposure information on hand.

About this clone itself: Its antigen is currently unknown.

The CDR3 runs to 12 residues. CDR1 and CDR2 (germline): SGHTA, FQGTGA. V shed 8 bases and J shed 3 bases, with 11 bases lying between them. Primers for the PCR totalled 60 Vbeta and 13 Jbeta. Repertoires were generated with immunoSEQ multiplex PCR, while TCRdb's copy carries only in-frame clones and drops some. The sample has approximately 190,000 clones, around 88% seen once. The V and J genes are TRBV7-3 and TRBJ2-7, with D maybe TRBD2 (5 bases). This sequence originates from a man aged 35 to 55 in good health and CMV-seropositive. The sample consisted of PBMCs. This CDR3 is CASPAGIYEQYF. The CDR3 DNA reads TGTGCCAGCCCGGCGGGCATCTACGAGCAGTACTTC.